One sample yielded the 8 T cell receptor beta chains listed below, sequenced in a study of T cell responses to AZD1222 COVID-19 vaccine. The method was immunoSEQ multiplex PCR; TCRdb's version includes in-frame clones alone and lacks a portion of them. Of fewer than 6,000 clones listed, about 91% were seen once; the top ten hold around 5%. The source material was peripheral blood, sampled 28 days after the second AZD1222 dose. These TCRs come from an adult who received the AZD1222 COVID-19 vaccine.

This rearrangement joins TRBV6-6 to TRBJ2-7; a weak D match, TRBD1 (5 bases). The CDR3 extends over 14 amino acids. Germline CDR1 MNHNY, CDR2 SVGAGI (reference sequence). V lost 4 bases and J 2 bases, leaving 12 bases between the germline ends. CDR3 in amino acids: CASSSADSPYEQYF. The CDR3 nucleotides are TGTGCCAGCAGTTCCGCCGACAGTCCCTACGAGCAGTACTTC.

The chain combines TRBV9 with TRBJ1-3, with no clear D. Deletions cut 4 bases from V and 6 bases from J, with 17 bases between. The CDR3 spans 15 residues. The germline gives CDR1 SGDLS, CDR2 YYNGEE. This chain's CDR3 is CASSTSVNIENTIYF. CDR3 DNA: TGTGCCAGCAGCACCTCAGTCAACATCGAAAACACCATATATTTT.

The chain has TRBV29-1 and TRBJ2-5; maybe TRBD2 (6 bases). CDR3 length: 13 amino acids. Germline loops: CDR1 SQVTM, CDR2 ANQGSEA. Trimming cost V 4 bases and J 4 bases, with 13 bases left between them. The CDR3: CSVVGGVGETQYF. The CDR3 DNA is TGCAGCGTTGTCGGCGGGGTCGGAGAGACCCAGTACTTC.

The rearrangement joins TRBV6-5 to TRBJ1-1; D possibly corresponds to TRBD1 (6 bases). The CDR3 has 14 residues. Per germline, CDR1 MNHEY and CDR2 SVGAGI. V shed 2 bases and J shed 4 bases, with 11 bases lying between them. In DNA, the CDR3 is TGTGCCAGCAGTTACGGACAGAGGGGCACTGAAGCTTTCTTT. Protein: CASSYGQRGTEAFF.

The chain carries TRBV7-9 and TRBJ1-4; 8 bases are a match to TRBD1. The CDR3 length is 14 residues. CDR1 is SEHNR and CDR2 is FQNEAQ in the germline V gene (reference sequence). V gave up 5 bases and J gave up 4 bases; unmatched junction bases: 3. CDR3 residues: CASSGQGGNEKLFF. In nucleotides, the CDR3 is TGTGCCAGCAGCGGACAGGGAGGTAATGAAAAACTGTTTTTT.

The CDR3 loop reads CASRLAWTGDAEAFF. As DNA, the CDR3 is TGTGCAAGTCGCTTAGCGTGGACAGGGGACGCTGAAGCTTTCTTT. The V call is TRBV12-2, the J call TRBJ1-1; the DNA was not used to check the table's D call, TRBD1. TRBV12-2 is described as a pseudogene. The CDR3 is 15 amino acids.

The gene calls are TRBV11-3 and TRBJ2-1; 10 bases align to TRBD1. The CDR3 consists of 14 residues. J lost 4 bases, V lost 8 bases, and 5 bases had no gene match. CDR1 and CDR2 from the germline V gene are SGHNT and YENEEA. CDR3 in amino acids: CASRGTGDYNEQFF. CDR3 in DNA: TGTGCCAGCCGAGGGACAGGGGATTACAATGAGCAGTTCTTC.

The V gene is TRBV19, the J gene TRBJ1-1; D uncertain. V gave up 5 bases and J gave up 7 bases, with 14 bases separating them. The germline V gene encodes CDR1 LNHDA and CDR2 SQIVND (reference sequence). The CDR3 has 13 amino acids. In DNA form, the CDR3 reads TGTGCCAGTAGTCCGTTAATCAGGTTTGAAGCTTTCTTT. Translating it yields CASSPLIRFEAFF.